Following are 27 T cell receptor beta chains from one sample sequenced in a study of OX40 agonist ivuxolimab in advanced cancers. TCRdb keeps only in-frame clones here, not all; method: immunoSEQ multiplex PCR. Here the sample spans about 36,000 clones, around 73% being singletons. The material was CD4+ or CD8+ T cells sorted from blood, obtained in a trial of the OX40 agonist ivuxolimab. The origin of the receptors is an adult with an advanced solid tumor such as melanoma, head and neck, liver or kidney cancer.

The chain has TRBV30 and TRBJ2-1, with 11 positions matching TRBD2. There are 17 residues in the CDR3. The ends lost 3 bases at V and 0 bases at J; junction bases unmatched: 7. Germline CDR1 reads GTSNPN; CDR2 reads SVGIG (reference sequence). The CDR3 reads CAWSRSGRAFSYNEQFF. CDR3 sequence (DNA): TGTGCCTGGAGCCGTAGCGGGAGGGCCTTCTCCTACAATGAGCAGTTCTTC.

This clone was seen a few times. The V gene is TRBV5-4, the J gene TRBJ1-2; the D gene is possibly TRBD1 (5 bases). The germline gives CDR1 SGHNT, CDR2 YYREEE (reference sequence). The CDR3 sequence is 14 residues long. V was pared by 4 bases and J by 4 bases, with 14 bases between. The CDR3, as DNA: TGTGCCAGCAGCGGGGGGAGATTCTCCTATGGCTACACCTTC. Its protein product is CASSGGRFSYGYTF.

Remarks on this clone: Compared with germline, one end of the junction differs, possibly owing to a read error. V and J are TRBV28 and TRBJ2-7, with D possibly matching TRBD1 (6 bases). The V gene's germline CDR1 is MDHEN and CDR2 SYDVKM. This CDR3 is 10 amino acids long. The CDR3 reads CASSLGQGGF. The CDR3, as DNA: TGTGCCAGCAGTTTGGGACAAGGTGGCTTC.

The rearrangement joins TRBV6-5 to TRBJ2-2, with D possibly TRBD2 on 5 matching bases. Germline V gene lookup returns CDR1 MNHEY and CDR2 SVGAGI. The CDR3 totals 16 residues. V was trimmed by 0 bases and J by 6 bases, leaving 14 bases between them. The CDR3 DNA is TGTGCCAGCAGTTACTCGACATCGTACGGGGCCGGGGAGCTGTTTTTT. Amino acid sequence: CASSYSTSYGAGELFF.

This clone has a single count. In DNA, the CDR3 is TGTGCCAGCAGCTTGGGACTAGCGGGGTGGAATGAGCAGTTCTTC. It encodes CASSLGLAGWNEQFF. The chain is built from TRBV7-3 and TRBJ2-1; 13 positions agree with TRBD2. V shed 3 bases, J shed 7 bases, and the junction held 3 bases outside the gene matches. CDR1 and CDR2 (germline): SGHTA, FQGTGA. This CDR3 contains 15 residues.

This chain uses TRBV18 with TRBJ2-7; D is unresolved. Germline CDR1 reads KGHSH; CDR2 reads LQKENI. The V end was cut by 2 bases, the J end by 6 bases, with 11 bases between. This CDR3 has 13 amino acids. The CDR3 spells CASSPGLIGEQYF. The CDR3 nucleotides read TGTGCCAGCTCACCAGGGCTAATCGGCGAGCAGTACTTC.

This clone was seen only a few times. The chain is built from TRBV11-3 and TRBJ1-1; possibly TRBD1 for D (5 bases). CDR1 is SGHNT and CDR2 is YENEEA in the germline V gene. The ends were cut back, 4 bases at V and 4 bases at J, with 13 bases in the middle. The CDR3 extends over 14 amino acids. For the CDR3, the DNA is TGTGCCAGCAGCTCCGGGGGGACGGGCACTGAAGCTTTCTTT. Residues: CASSSGGTGTEAFF.

The chain recombines TRBV10-3 with TRBJ2-7; 7 bases are shared with TRBD2. Trimming at V came to 7 bases and at J to 0 bases, leaving 6 bases not matched to a gene. This CDR3 comprises 14 residues. The germline V gene has CDR1 ENHRY and CDR2 SYGVKD. CDR3 coding DNA: TGTGCCATCAAGCTAGCGGATCACTCCTACGAGCAGTACTTC. As protein: CAIKLADHSYEQYF.

This clone was counted a few times. The CDR3, as DNA: TGCGCCAGCAGTCTACTCCCGACGCGGCAGAAGGCTCTCCACTATGGCTACACCTTC. Translating it yields CASSLLPTRQKALHYGYTF. The chain has TRBV23-1 and TRBJ1-2; D call uncertain. TRBV23-1 qualifies as an ORF whose function is uncertain. This CDR3 contains 19 residues. Trimming took 4 bases from V and 3 from J, leaving 27 bases between them.

In this sample, this clone is medium-sized. This CDR3 is CASSGRAGGNTEAFF. The DNA of the CDR3 is TGTGCCAGCAGCGGCCGGGCGGGGGGGAACACTGAAGCTTTCTTT. This chain joins TRBV11-2 and TRBJ1-1; tentatively, D is TRBD1 (5 bases). V was pared by 5 bases and J by 1 base, with 14 bases between. Per germline, CDR1 SGHAT and CDR2 FQNNGV. This CDR3 has 15 residues.

The V and J genes are TRBV7-2 and TRBJ2-3; maybe TRBD2 (7 bases). The germline V gene encodes CDR1 SGHTA and CDR2 FQGNSA. The CDR3 contains 15 residues. Between the trimmed V and J ends, which lost 4 bases and 1 base, there was a span of 12 bases. CDR3 sequence reads: CASSWWGGGTDTQYF. DNA of the CDR3: TGTGCCAGCAGCTGGTGGGGGGGCGGCACAGATACGCAGTATTTT.

The chain combines TRBV14 with TRBJ2-7; D may be TRBD2 (6 bases). The CDR3 extends over 13 amino acids. V lost 0 bases and J lost 9, with 12 bases in between. Germline V gene lookup returns CDR1 SGHDN and CDR2 FVKESK. CDR3 in amino acids: CASSQDGGVRQYF. The DNA of the CDR3 is TGTGCCAGCAGCCAAGACGGCGGGGTTCGGCAGTACTTC.

The genes are TRBV11-3 and TRBJ2-7; no clear D gene. The V gene's germline CDR1 is SGHNT and CDR2 YENEEA. V shed 5 bases and J shed 5 bases, with 19 bases lying between them. CDR3 size: 15 residues. CDR3 DNA sequence: TGTGCCAGCAGCGTAGCCGGAGCTAGGTACAACGAGCAGTACTTC. It encodes CASSVAGARYNEQYF.

This clone was seen more than once but under ten times. This rearrangement joins TRBV19 to TRBJ1-2; TRBD1 matches 8 bases. From germline, CDR1 is LNHDA and CDR2 SQIVND (reference sequence). There are 13 residues in the CDR3. V lost 5 bases, J lost 5 bases, and 4 bases stayed unmatched. The CDR3 region is CASSGGQVYGYTF. CDR3 DNA: TGTGCCAGTAGTGGGGGACAGGTTTATGGCTACACCTTC.

The J gene is TRBJ2-2, the V gene TRBV2; either TRBD1 or TRBD2 may fit D (5 bases each). The CDR3 is made up of 14 amino acids. The germline CDR1 and CDR2 sequences are SNHLY and FYNNEI. V lost 4 bases, J lost 4 bases, and 10 bases lay in between. CDR3 sequence: CASSAGRLTGELFF. The CDR3 nucleotides read TGTGCCAGCAGTGCGGGGCGGCTCACCGGGGAGCTGTTTTTT. The full variable domain, with the rest looked up from reference TRBV2 and TRBJ2-2, is EPEVTQTPSHQVTQMGQEVILRCVPISNHLYFYWYRQILGQKVEFLVSFYNNEISEKSEIFDDQFSVERPDGSNFTLKIRSTKLEDSAMYFCASSAGRLTGELFFGEGSRLTVL.

The V call is TRBV28, the J call TRBJ1-2; D might be TRBD1 (5 bases). CDR1 and CDR2 (germline): MDHEN, SYDVKM. V was clipped by 7 bases and J by 4 bases, with 16 bases between them. This CDR3 region has 14 residues. CDR3 DNA sequence: TGTGCCAGCATCAACGGGGGTCAGGGCTATGGCTACACCTTC. This encodes CASINGGQGYGYTF.

The chain links TRBV5-5 to TRBJ2-5; a possible D gene is TRBD1 (5 bases). Trimming cost V 0 bases and J 5 bases, with 11 bases left between them. The CDR3 runs 14 residues. Germline CDR1 is SGHKS and CDR2 is YYEKEE (reference sequence). Here the CDR3 DNA reads TGTGCCAGCAGCTTGGGACAGTTAGAGGAGACCCAGTACTTC. As protein: CASSLGQLEETQYF.

This chain connects TRBV28 to TRBJ2-3; TRBD2 matches 9 bases. The CDR3 totals 14 residues. The J segment lost 2 bases and the V segment lost 6 bases, leaving 3 bases of the junction unmatched. The germline V gene encodes CDR1 MDHEN and CDR2 SYDVKM. CDR3 bases: TGTGCCAGCAGCGCGGGGGGGGCCACAGATACGCAGTATTTT. This gives the protein CASSAGGATDTQYF. The complete variable domain, with remaining parts taken from reference TRBV28 and TRBJ2-3, reads DVKVTQSSRYLVKRTGEKVFLECVQDMDHENMFWYRQDPGLGLRLIYFSYDVKMKEKGDIPEGYSVSREKKERFSLILESASTNQTSMYLCASSAGGATDTQYFGPGTRLTVL.

The V call is TRBV21-1, the J call TRBJ2-4. TRBV21-1 is tagged as a pseudogene. The CDR3 is 23 amino acids. CDR3 DNA sequence: TGTGCCAGCAGCGACCCGGGAAAGGGGATTGGGGGTGAAGAAACTGTATGGTTCAACATTCAGTACTTC. Its protein is CASSDPGKGIGGEETVWFNIQYF.

This clone was seen once. The rearrangement links TRBV19 to TRBJ2-7; TRBD1 is a possible D gene (5 bases). The V gene lost 5 bases and the J gene lost 9 bases, with 17 bases spanning the gap. This CDR3 contains 13 residues. Germline assignment: CDR1 LNHDA and CDR2 SQIVND (reference sequence). CDR3 DNA: TGTGCCAGTAGTTCACACTCCAAGGGGTGGCAGTACTTC. Residues: CASSSHSKGWQYF. Drawing the rest from reference TRBV19 and TRBJ2-7, the complete variable domain is DGGITQSPKYLFRKEGQNVTLSCEQNLNHDAMYWYRQDPGQGLRLIYYSQIVNDFQKGDIAEGYSVSREKKESFPLTVTSAQKNPTAFYLCASSSHSKGWQYFGPGTRLTVT.

This clone was recorded only once. The chain is built from TRBV6-1 and TRBJ2-3; unclear D gene. CDR3 length equals 12 residues. Germline CDR1 MNHNS, CDR2 SASEGT. Trimming shortened V by 3 bases and J by 7 bases, and 8 bases separated the two germline ends. CDR3 loop: CASSEWENTQYF. CDR3 in DNA: TGTGCCAGCAGTGAGTGGGAAAATACGCAGTATTTT.

This clone is large (0.1 to 1%) by share. This chain links TRBV7-9 with TRBJ2-7, with TRBD1 identical over 8 bases. In germline, CDR1 is SEHNR, CDR2 FQNEAQ (reference sequence). This CDR3 comprises 15 residues. Trimming cost V 4 bases and J 7 bases; bases outside gene matches: 12. CDR3 bases: TGTGCCAGCAGCTACTCCTTGGACAGGGAATTAGAGCAGTACTTC. This gives the protein CASSYSLDRELEQYF.

The chain has TRBV27 and TRBJ2-5; weak D call: TRBD2 (8 bases). The CDR3 runs 16 residues. The V gene lost 6 bases and the J gene lost 0 bases, with 17 bases spanning the gap. The germline V gene has CDR1 MNHEY and CDR2 SMNVEV (reference sequence). CDR3 DNA sequence: TGTGCCAGCAGCGACAGGGCGCGGGGGGACCAAGAGACCCAGTACTTC. Protein product: CASSDRARGDQETQYF.

The V gene is TRBV18, the J gene TRBJ1-1; tentative D call: TRBD1 (6 bases). The CDR3 covers 14 residues. Trimming left V 5 bases short and J 0 bases short, with 10 bases between. CDR1 is KGHSH, CDR2 LQKENI, per germline. The CDR3 bases are TGTGCCAGCTCAACGGACAGAATGAACACTGAAGCTTTCTTT. It specifies CASSTDRMNTEAFF.

This chain joins TRBV4-3 and TRBJ1-2, with 10 bases fitting TRBD1. The CDR3 is made up of 16 amino acids. Germline CDR1 reads LGHNA; CDR2 reads YSLEER. V lost 2 bases, J lost 3 bases, and 6 bases stayed unmatched. CDR3 protein: CASSQTGTGADYGYTF. The CDR3, as DNA: TGCGCCAGCAGCCAAACCGGGACAGGGGCTGACTATGGCTACACCTTC.

The chain uses TRBV5-4 and TRBJ2-5; 10 nucleotides line up with TRBD1. CDR1 is SGHNT and CDR2 is YYREEE in the germline V gene (reference sequence). V shed 4 bases, J shed 3 bases, and the junction held 9 bases outside the gene matches. This CDR3 is 16 amino acids long. CDR3: CASSTYGTGEKETQYF. The CDR3 DNA reads TGTGCCAGCAGCACGTACGGGACAGGGGAGAAAGAGACCCAGTACTTC.

The CDR3 reads CASSGRTGVVDTQYF. The CDR3 DNA sequence: TGTGCCAGCAGTGGACGGACAGGGGTTGTAGATACGCAGTATTTT. The chain joins TRBV6-1 to TRBJ2-3, with TRBD1 matching over 9 bases. The V and J ends lost 4 bases and 5 bases, in that order; junction bases with no gene match: 7. In germline, CDR1 is MNHNS, CDR2 SASEGT. This CDR3 has 15 residues.